The rows below give T cell receptor beta chains drawn from one sample of a study of blood T cells in healthy people across ages. TCRdb passed the 5' RACE reads through MiXCR, listing each CDR3 protein once. The sample has more than 1 million distinct CDR3 sequences, 35% to 50% seen once. Specimen: blood. Receptors were obtained from a woman in her sixties in good health. The conserved cysteine and the conserved F or W are not part of the CDR3 here.

TRBV7-9	13	TRBJ2-3	ASSFGLAGSDTQY
TRBV15	11	TRBJ2-5	ATSRDRVGTQY
TRBV27	13	TRBJ2-3	ASSFGRNAQDTQY
TRBV6-5	12	TRBJ1-5	ASSYGAGNQPQH
TRBV6-5	12	TRBJ2-1	ASSAQGTYNEQF
TRBV5-1	14	TRBJ2-5	ASSLAPIGRGETQY
TRBV21-1	16	TRBJ1-1	ASSKGLGRGQGNTEAF
TRBV29-1	12	TRBJ2-7	SVRPGTGGYEQY
TRBV7-8	13	TRBJ2-7	ASILVAGGPYEQC
TRBV4-2	14	TRBJ2-3	ASSHPPGQGIDTQY
TRBV6-1	12	TRBJ2-7	ASIRLTGPYEQY
TRBV15	11	TRBJ2-3	ATSSADADTQY
TRBV14	11	TRBJ2-1	ASSTSLGNEQF
TRBV30	13	TRBJ2-7	AWTSQSGTGAEQY
TRBV7-2	11	TRBJ2-5	ASRPSGMETQY
TRBV6-5	11	NA	ASGLAGAGEQY
TRBV29-1	15	TRBJ2-1	SVEDRGRGKANGEQF
TRBV12-3/TRBV12-4	12	TRBJ1-2	ASSLRGDLYGYT
TRBV10-3	13	TRBJ1-2	AISVRGNLNYGYT
TRBV6-1	12	TRBJ1-1	ASSDRYMNTEAF
TRBV7-3	14	TRBJ2-7	ASSPRAGDFSYEQY
TRBV7-9	13	TRBJ2-7	ASSSSGTNSYEQY
TRBV15	12	TRBJ2-2	ATSMTGGTGELF
TRBV25-1	13	TRBJ2-3	ASSGVGRDFGTQY
TRBV3-1	13	TRBJ2-5	ASSPLAGDQETQY
TRBV15	15	TRBJ2-7	ATSRDRAAGQLYEQY
TRBV12-3/TRBV12-4	10	TRBJ2-5	ASTSTGETQY
TRBV7-2	13	TRBJ2-5	ASSPVTGGRETQY
TRBV29-1	9	NA	SVEAYNEQY
TRBV6-6	12	TRBJ2-6	VVKGGAGANVLT
TRBV12-3/TRBV12-4	13	TRBJ1-1	ASSLAGAENTEAF
TRBV11-2	14	TRBJ2-3	ASSLVQGTSTDTQY
TRBV7-6	14	TRBJ2-1	ASSLASGGSSNEQF
TRBV20-1	11	TRBJ2-7	SAERDRGYEQY
TRBV5-6	10	TRBJ2-3	ASSPGTESQY
TRBV10-2	11	TRBJ2-7	ASSESRVTEQY
TRBV6-2/TRBV6-3	14	TRBJ2-7	ASSPPPVGHNYEQY
TRBV9	14	TRBJ2-7	ASSGTGGGPSYEQY
TRBV29-1	10	TRBJ2-1	SARGGGGEQF
TRBV28	7	TRBJ2-5	ASSLPQY
TRBV20-1	9	NA	SARDWYEQY
TRBV7-6	13	TRBJ2-5	ASSLGDWGGETQY
TRBV20-1	13	NA	STPLWDREGETQY